Reported below is one TCR beta chain. Its antigen remains unidentified. This sample was included in a study of cytomegalovirus exposure and HLA in healthy donors. Study results and limitations: The number of N-insertions in an Asian-associated ancestry cluster was reportedly below the 666-donor mean in a later analysis. Based on reports, TCR beta sequences accurately predicted HLA-A and HLA-B alleles for most subjects. Three of the chains that were CMV-associated were confirmed in vitro to be specific for CMV antigens.

The PCR employed 60 Vbeta primers together with 13 Jbeta primers. Only in-frame clones appear in the TCRdb table, and some are missing; sequencing was by immunoSEQ multiplex PCR. This sample has roughly 200,000 clones; around three quarters occur once, and the top ten carry about 4.4%. The sequenced material came from PBMCs. The TCR was taken from a woman younger than 45 in good health and CMV-seropositive.

CDR3 nucleotide sequence: TGTGCCAGCTCACTCCCTCCGTTTGACAGGGGAAAATCCTACAATGAGCAGTTCTTC. It encodes CASSLPPFDRGKSYNEQFF. This chain connects TRBV18 to TRBJ2-1; TRBD1 aligns across 8 bases. After removal of 4 bases from V and 1 base from J, the junction contained 15 bases not matched to a gene. Germline lookup yields CDR1 KGHSH and CDR2 LQKENI. The CDR3 covers 19 residues.